This TCR beta chain came from a study of graft-versus-host responses after intestinal transplantation (dated by TCRdb to about 2021). Looking at the study overall: Recipients received multivisceral, liver-intestinal, or isolated intestinal transplants. After intestinal transplantation, graft-versus-host and host-versus-graft alloreactive T cell clones in the graft, circulation and bone marrow were tracked using bulk TCR-beta CDR3 sequencing. Donor T cell macrochimerism was defined as a peak of at least 4% donor T cells among recipient peripheral blood mononuclear cells. The cohort enrolled about two dozen intestinal transplant recipients including one retransplant, and a few patients lacking pretransplant specimens were excluded. Alloreactive clones were identified by sequencing pre-transplant mixed lymphocyte reaction products and comparing them with unstimulated pre-transplant donor and recipient T cells. Instead of going to the commercial service, samples from a few later patients were sequenced in-house on an Illumina MiSeq and processed with MiXCR. Anti-thymocyte globulin induction was given to all recipients, followed by maintenance tacrolimus and steroids for two to four years. Overall study results and their limits: Early after transplant, peak levels of circulating GvH clones were found to be associated with declines in HvG clones. The conclusions were limited by the relatively low number and heterogeneity of the intestinal transplant patients. GvH clones were detected in recipient bone marrow, and some appeared earlier in ileal mucosa or blood, consistent with an intestinal mucosal origin. High GvH to HvG T cell clonal ratios were observed in the allografts of patients with donor T cell macrochimerism.

As to this clone: No cognate antigen has been identified for it. Base qualities are not provided; no much larger clone lies one nucleotide away.

Reading the label with the study, this specimen's time point is: cells obtained before transplantation from donor or recipient. CD3+CD4+ and CD3+CD8+ populations were FACS-sorted from unstimulated pre-transplant donor and recipient cells taken from spleen or lymph nodes. At the junction V is shortened by 0 bases and J by 5 bases; bases outside the gene matches: 10. CDR1 and CDR2 were assigned from the germline V gene as SGHDN and FVKESK. The CDR3 contains 17 residues, cysteine and phenylalanine counted. The retained sequence is limited to the CDR3, 51 bases, with the frame set at the first base. Libraries were made using the immunoSEQ multiplex PCR assay. For most patients, genomic DNA was isolated with the Qiagen DNeasy Blood and Tissue Kit and shipped frozen to Adaptive Biotechnologies for TCR sequencing. For most patients, high-throughput TCR-beta CDR3 sequencing of genomic DNA was performed by Adaptive Biotechnologies. The paper's data handling went like this. TCR sequencing data were retrieved from Adaptive's ImmunoSEQ software for 15 to 20 patients, whereas three other patients were processed with MiXCR and VDJtools. To correct CD4 versus CD8 sorting errors, any sequence found in both subsets at a frequency ratio below 5:1 was removed. Because the origin of CDR3 nucleotide sequences shared between donor and recipient could not be assigned, those sequences were removed. At least 2-fold expansion over unstimulated cells and a minimum CFSE-low frequency of 0.002% (template counts) or 0.001% (read counts) were required for clones to be classified as alloreactive. A clone was considered mappable if detected in the sequenced pre-transplant spleen, lymph node, or MLR CFSE-low populations of the donor or recipient. Cumulative frequency of alloreactive clones was calculated as a percentage of all sequences weighted by copy number. TCRdb retrieved this table from immuneACCESS and kept in-frame rearrangements only. Not all clones are present; in checked studies, unresolved V genes account for under half, and no reason is known for the remainder. D and trimming were read from the DNA, whereas the V and J calls and clone size are those reported in that table. This sample is represented by tens of thousands of clones; about 91% of them were singletons. The ten largest clonotypes hold nearly 0.5% of the sample.

This clonotype was sampled from a human donor who received an intestinal transplant. The rearranged chain carries TRBV14 and TRBJ1-1, with 9 bases aligning to TRBD1. This material consisted of unstimulated CD8+ T cells sorted from spleen or lymph node cells, taken before intestinal transplant. CDR3 loop: CASSQDGRGTGLTEAFF. The nucleotides are TGTGCCAGCAGCCAAGATGGTCGAGGGACAGGGCTGACTGAAGCTTTCTTT.